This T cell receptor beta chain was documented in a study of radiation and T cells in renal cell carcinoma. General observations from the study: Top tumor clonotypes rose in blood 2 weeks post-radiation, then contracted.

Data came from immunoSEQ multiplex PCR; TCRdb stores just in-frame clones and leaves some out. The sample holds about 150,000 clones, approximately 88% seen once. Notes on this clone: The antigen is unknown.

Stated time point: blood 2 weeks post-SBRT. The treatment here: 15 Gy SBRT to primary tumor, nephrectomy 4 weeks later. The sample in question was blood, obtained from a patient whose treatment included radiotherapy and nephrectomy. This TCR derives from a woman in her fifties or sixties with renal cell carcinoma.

Written as DNA, the CDR3 is TGTGCCAGCAGCCCAGAAGCCGGCTATGGCTACACCTTC. Amino acid sequence: CASSPEAGYGYTF. V gene TRBV6-4 combines with J gene TRBJ1-2, with unresolved D. The V gene lost 6 bases and the J gene lost 4 bases, with 12 bases spanning the gap. Germline V lookup: CDR1 MRHNA, CDR2 SNTAGT. There are 13 residues in the CDR3.